This T cell receptor (beta chain) is from a study of human T cells and chemical hapten exposure. The time point was: patch test 2, 6 weeks after DPC sensitization. Treatment specified: therapeutic diphenylcyclopropenone sensitization with weekly scalp DPC. This clonotype occurred many times. TCRdb recomputed calls from the RACE reads with MiXCR, one row per CDR3 protein. The data hold over 60,000 distinct CDR3 sequences, with 10% observed a single time. V lost 2 bases to trimming and J lost 8 bases, with 15 bases between them. The CDR3 is 14 residues long. The germline V gene has CDR1 DFQATT and CDR2 SNEGSKA (reference sequence).

The sequences come from whole blood, collected in connection with sensitization to the hapten diphenylcyclopropenone (DPC). The chain employs TRBV20-1 and TRBJ1-4; possible D gene TRBD1, 6 bases. The source of this sequence is a woman aged 50 to 60 with alopecia areata. Some clones in this sample may be carry-over from other donors' samples. Here the CDR3 DNA reads TGCAGTGCTAGACCGAGGGGGGCCTTGGAAAAACTGTTTTTT. It is translated as CSARPRGALEKLFF.